Here is one T cell receptor beta chain with its context. Patients at the Seattle site were enrolled during active infection and followed longitudinally. The sample originates from a study of blood T cell repertoires in COVID-19. In the study overall: The study drew acute and convalescent COVID-19 samples from the United States, Italy and Spain. Nucleic acid was either cDNA or gDNA, and it came from T cells, B-cell-depleted T cells, or PBMCs.

With 7 bases clipped from V and 9 bases from J, the junction kept 10 bases outside the gene matches. Germline V gene lookup returns CDR1 SNHLY and CDR2 FYNNEI. The CDR3 extends over 13 amino acids. The assay was immunoSEQ multiplex PCR, and TCRdb's table has in-frame clones only and misses some. The sample lists 150,000 to 200,000 clones, around 82% occurring once. The rearrangement links TRBV2 to TRBJ1-1; 8 nucleotides line up with TRBD1. This clonotype was sampled from a woman aged 40 to 50 with COVID-19, enrolled during active disease. Sequenced material: peripheral blood. DNA for the CDR3: TGTGCCAGCATTTTTTCAGGGGGCCCCCAAGCTTTCTTT. Translated: CASIFSGGPQAFF.